A single sample gave rise to the 6 T cell receptor beta chains below, sequenced in a study of cytomegalovirus exposure and HLA in healthy donors. The PCR made use of 60 Vbeta and 13 Jbeta primers. The assay was immunoSEQ multiplex PCR, and TCRdb's table has in-frame clones only and misses some. The repertoire holds approximately 88,000 clones, more than 60% seen once, with almost 6% in the top ten. The sequenced sample was PBMCs. Receptors were obtained from a man aged 18 to 30 in good health and CMV-seropositive.

This clone appeared a few times. V is TRBV29-1 and J is TRBJ1-6; unclear D gene. Germline V lookup: CDR1 SQVTM, CDR2 ANQGSEA. The CDR3 covers 13 residues. The V and J ends lost 6 bases and 8 bases respectively, with 14 bases between them. In DNA form, the CDR3 reads TGCAGCGTGCGATGGGTGGGAGATTCACCCCTCCACTTT. Its translation: CSVRWVGDSPLHF.

This clone showed up just a few times. The J gene is TRBJ2-3, the V gene TRBV10-3; 9 positions match TRBD2. Germline values: CDR1 ENHRY, CDR2 SYGVKD. J gave up 2 bases and V 3 bases, and 15 bases lay outside the gene matches. The CDR3 is 19 residues long. CDR3 region: CAISDPIKGREGSTDTQYF. The CDR3, as DNA: TGTGCCATCAGTGACCCAATCAAGGGGCGGGAGGGTTCCACAGATACGCAGTATTTT.

This clone was observed a handful of times. The genes are TRBV11-2 and TRBJ1-1, with D possibly TRBD1 on 5 matching bases. The CDR3 is 11 residues long. Trimming pared 8 bases from V and 5 bases from J, leaving 9 bases between. CDR1 and CDR2 from the germline V gene are SGHAT and FQNNGV. The CDR3: CASGGVTEAFF. CDR3 coding DNA: TGTGCCAGCGGAGGGGTGACTGAAGCTTTCTTT. The whole variable domain, filled in from reference TRBV11-2 and TRBJ1-1, reads EAGVAQSPRYKIIEKRQSVAFWCNPISGHATLYWYQQILGQGPKLLIQFQNNGVVDDSQLPKDRFSAERLKGVDSTLKIQPAKLEDSAVYLCASGGVTEAFFGQGTRLTVV.

This clone was counted a single time. The V and J genes are TRBV25-1 and TRBJ2-5; 7 nucleotides agree with TRBD1. The CDR3 is 14 residues long. Per the germline V gene, CDR1 is MGHDK and CDR2 is SYGVNS. V trimming: 6 bases; J trimming: 5 bases; junction bases outside the gene matches: 9. CDR3 loop: CASSLEGRGETQYF. The CDR3, as DNA: TGTGCCAGCAGCCTTGAGGGCAGGGGGGAGACCCAGTACTTC.

The V call is TRBV19, the J call TRBJ1-1; no clear D. The V and J ends lost 3 bases and 1 base respectively, with 12 bases between them. Germline V gene data show CDR1 as LNHDA and CDR2 as SQIVND (reference sequence). The CDR3 is 15 residues long. In nucleotides, the CDR3 is TGTGCCAGTAGTATCGGGGAGGGCACGAACACTGAAGCTTTCTTT. It encodes CASSIGEGTNTEAFF.

This clone turned up a few times. The chain is built from TRBV2 and TRBJ2-1, with TRBD2 identical over 9 bases. The germline V gene encodes CDR1 SNHLY and CDR2 FYNNEI. The CDR3 totals 13 residues. J gave up 5 bases and V 8 bases, and 4 bases lay outside the gene matches. CDR3 amino acids: CASGGRADNEQFF. In DNA, the CDR3 is TGTGCCAGCGGCGGGAGGGCGGACAATGAGCAGTTCTTC.